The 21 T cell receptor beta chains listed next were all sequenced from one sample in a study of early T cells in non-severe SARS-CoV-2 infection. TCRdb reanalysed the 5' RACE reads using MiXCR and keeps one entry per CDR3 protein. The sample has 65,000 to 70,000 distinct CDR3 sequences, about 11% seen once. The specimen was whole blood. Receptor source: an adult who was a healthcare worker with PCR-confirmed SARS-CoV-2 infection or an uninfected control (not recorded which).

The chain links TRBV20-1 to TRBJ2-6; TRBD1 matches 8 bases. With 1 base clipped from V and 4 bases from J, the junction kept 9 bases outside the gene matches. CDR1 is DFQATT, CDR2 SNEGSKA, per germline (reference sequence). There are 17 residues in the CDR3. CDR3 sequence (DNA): TGCAGTGCTAGAGGCCAGCGGACAGGGAAGGGGGCCAACGTCCTGACTTTC. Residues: CSARGQRTGKGANVLTF.

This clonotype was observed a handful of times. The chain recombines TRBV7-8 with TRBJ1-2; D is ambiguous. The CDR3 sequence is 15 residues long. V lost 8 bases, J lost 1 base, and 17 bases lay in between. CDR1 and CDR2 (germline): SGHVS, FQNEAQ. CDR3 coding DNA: TGTGCCAGCGGACCATCTTGGGAGGATAACTATGGCTACACCTTC. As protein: CASGPSWEDNYGYTF.

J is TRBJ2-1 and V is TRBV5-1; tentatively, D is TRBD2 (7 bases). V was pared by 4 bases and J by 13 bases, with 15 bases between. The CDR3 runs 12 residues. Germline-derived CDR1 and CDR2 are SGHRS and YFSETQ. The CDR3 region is CASSQPAGQQFF. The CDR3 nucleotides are TGCGCCAGCAGCCAGCCAGCGGGACAACAGTTCTTC.

CDR3 sequence (DNA): TGTGCTAGTGGTTTGGGCACCCCATACAACTATGGCTACACCTTC. It specifies CASGLGTPYNYGYTF. This chain links TRBV12-5 with TRBJ1-2, with unresolved D. CDR1 and CDR2 (germline): LGHNT, FRNRAP. The CDR3 consists of 15 residues. The V gene lost 1 base and the J gene lost 2 bases, with 11 bases spanning the gap.

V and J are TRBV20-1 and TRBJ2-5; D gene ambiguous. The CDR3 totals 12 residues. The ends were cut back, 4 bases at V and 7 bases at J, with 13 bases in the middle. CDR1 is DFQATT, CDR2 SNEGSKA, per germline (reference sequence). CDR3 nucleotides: TGCAGTGCTATGGACCCTACCGGGACCCAGTACTTC. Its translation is CSAMDPTGTQYF.

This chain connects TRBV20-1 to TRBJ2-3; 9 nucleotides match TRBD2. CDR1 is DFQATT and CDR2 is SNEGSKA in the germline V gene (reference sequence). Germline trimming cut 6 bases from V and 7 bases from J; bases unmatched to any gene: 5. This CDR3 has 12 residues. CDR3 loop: CSAIAGVYTQYF. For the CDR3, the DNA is TGCAGTGCGATAGCGGGAGTATATACGCAGTATTTT.

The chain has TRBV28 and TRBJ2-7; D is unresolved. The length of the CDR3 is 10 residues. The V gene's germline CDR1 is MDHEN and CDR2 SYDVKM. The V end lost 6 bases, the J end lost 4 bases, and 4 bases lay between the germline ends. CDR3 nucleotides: TGTGCCAGCAGGAAGTACGAGCAGTACTTC. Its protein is CASRKYEQYF. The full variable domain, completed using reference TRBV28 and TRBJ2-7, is DVKVTQSSRYLVKRTGEKVFLECVQDMDHENMFWYRQDPGLGLRLIYFSYDVKMKEKGDIPEGYSVSREKKERFSLILESASTNQTSMYLCASRKYEQYFGPGTRLTVT.

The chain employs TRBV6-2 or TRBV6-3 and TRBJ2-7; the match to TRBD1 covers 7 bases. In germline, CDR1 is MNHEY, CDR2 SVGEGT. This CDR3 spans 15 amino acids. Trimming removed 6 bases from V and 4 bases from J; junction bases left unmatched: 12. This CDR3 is CASRSWTGRTYEQYF. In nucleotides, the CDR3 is TGTGCCAGCAGGTCTTGGACAGGTCGAACTTACGAGCAGTACTTC.

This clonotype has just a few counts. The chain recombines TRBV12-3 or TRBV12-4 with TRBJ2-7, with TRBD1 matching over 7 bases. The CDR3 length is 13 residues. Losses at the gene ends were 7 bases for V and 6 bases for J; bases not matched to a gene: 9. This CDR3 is CASTIKKGAEQYF. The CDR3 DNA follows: TGTGCCAGCACCATCAAGAAGGGGGCCGAGCAGTACTTC.

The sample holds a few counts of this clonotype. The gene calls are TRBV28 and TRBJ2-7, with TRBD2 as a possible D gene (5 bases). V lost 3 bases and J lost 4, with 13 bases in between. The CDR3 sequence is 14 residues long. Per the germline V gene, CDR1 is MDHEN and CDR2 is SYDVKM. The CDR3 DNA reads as TGTGCCAGCAGTTTTGGGAGACTGGGGTACGAGCAGTACTTC. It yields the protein CASSFGRLGYEQYF. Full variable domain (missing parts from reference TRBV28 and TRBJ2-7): DVKVTQSSRYLVKRTGEKVFLECVQDMDHENMFWYRQDPGLGLRLIYFSYDVKMKEKGDIPEGYSVSREKKERFSLILESASTNQTSMYLCASSFGRLGYEQYFGPGTRLTVT.

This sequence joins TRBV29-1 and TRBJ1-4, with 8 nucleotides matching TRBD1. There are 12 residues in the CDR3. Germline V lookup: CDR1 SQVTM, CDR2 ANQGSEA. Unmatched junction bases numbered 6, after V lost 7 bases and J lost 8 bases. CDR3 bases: TGCAGCGGAGGACAGGGACGGGAAAAACTGTTTTTT. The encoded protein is CSGGQGREKLFF.

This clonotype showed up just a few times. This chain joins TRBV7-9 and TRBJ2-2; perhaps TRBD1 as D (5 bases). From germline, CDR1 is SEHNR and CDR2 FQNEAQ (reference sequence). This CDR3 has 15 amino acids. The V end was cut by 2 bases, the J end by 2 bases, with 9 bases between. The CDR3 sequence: CASSLRGANTGELFF. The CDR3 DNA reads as TGTGCCAGCAGCTTACGTGGGGCTAACACCGGGGAGCTGTTTTTT.

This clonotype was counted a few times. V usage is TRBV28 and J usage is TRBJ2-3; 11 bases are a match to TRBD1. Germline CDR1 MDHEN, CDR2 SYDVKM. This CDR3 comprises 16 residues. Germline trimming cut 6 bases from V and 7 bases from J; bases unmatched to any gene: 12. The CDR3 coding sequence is TGTGCCAGCAGCTCCCAGACCGGGACAGGGGGACATACGCAGTATTTT. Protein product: CASSSQTGTGGHTQYF.

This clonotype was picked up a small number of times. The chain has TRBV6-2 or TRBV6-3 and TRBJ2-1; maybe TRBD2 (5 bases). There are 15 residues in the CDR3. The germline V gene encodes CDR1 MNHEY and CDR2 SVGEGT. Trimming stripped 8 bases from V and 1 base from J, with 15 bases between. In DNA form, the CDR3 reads TGTGCCAGCCACCCCCGAGGCGGGTCCTACAATGAGCAGTTCTTC. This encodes CASHPRGGSYNEQFF.

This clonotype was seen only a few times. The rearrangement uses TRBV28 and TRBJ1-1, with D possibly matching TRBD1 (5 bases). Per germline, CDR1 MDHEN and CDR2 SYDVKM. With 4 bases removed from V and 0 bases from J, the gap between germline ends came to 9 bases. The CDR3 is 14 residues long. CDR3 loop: CASSSRGMNTEAFF. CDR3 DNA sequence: TGTGCCAGCAGTTCGCGGGGCATGAACACTGAAGCTTTCTTT.

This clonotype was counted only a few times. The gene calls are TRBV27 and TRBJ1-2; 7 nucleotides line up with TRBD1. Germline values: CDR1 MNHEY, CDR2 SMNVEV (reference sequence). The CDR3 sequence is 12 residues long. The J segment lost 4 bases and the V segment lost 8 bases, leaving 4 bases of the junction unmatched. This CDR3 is CASRDSFYGYTF. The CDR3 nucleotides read TGTGCCAGCCGGGACAGCTTCTATGGCTACACCTTC.

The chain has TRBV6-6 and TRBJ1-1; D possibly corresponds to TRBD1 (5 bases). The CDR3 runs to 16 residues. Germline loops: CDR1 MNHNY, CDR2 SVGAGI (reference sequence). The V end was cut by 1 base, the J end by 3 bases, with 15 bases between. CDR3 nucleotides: TGTGCCAGCAGTTACTACAGGTCACCTCCCGACACTGAAGCTTTCTTT. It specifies CASSYYRSPPDTEAFF.

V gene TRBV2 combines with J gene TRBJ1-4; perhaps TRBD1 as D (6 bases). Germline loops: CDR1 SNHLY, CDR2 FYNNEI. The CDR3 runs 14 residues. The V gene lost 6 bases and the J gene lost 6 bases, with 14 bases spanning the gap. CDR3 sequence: CASSQTGGHEKLFF. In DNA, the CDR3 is TGTGCCAGCAGCCAGACAGGTGGTCATGAAAAACTGTTTTTT.

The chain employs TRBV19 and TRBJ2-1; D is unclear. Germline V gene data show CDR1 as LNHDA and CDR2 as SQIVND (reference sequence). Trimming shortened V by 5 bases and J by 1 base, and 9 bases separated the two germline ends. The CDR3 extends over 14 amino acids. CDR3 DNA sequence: TGTGCCAGTAGTTTCCAGGATTCCTACAATGAGCAGTTCTTC. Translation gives CASSFQDSYNEQFF.

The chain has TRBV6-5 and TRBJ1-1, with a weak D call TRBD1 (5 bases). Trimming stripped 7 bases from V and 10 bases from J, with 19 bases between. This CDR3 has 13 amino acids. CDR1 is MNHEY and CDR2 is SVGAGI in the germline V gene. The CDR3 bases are TGTGCCAGCACTTCGAATAGGGGTAGGGGAGCTTTCTTT. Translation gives CASTSNRGRGAFF.

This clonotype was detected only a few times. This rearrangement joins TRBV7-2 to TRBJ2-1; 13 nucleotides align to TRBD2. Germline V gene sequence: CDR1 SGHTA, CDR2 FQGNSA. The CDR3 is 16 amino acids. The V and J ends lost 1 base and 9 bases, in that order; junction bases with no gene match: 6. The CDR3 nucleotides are TGTGCCAGCAGCTTAGAACGACTAGCGGGAGGAAGTGAGCAGTTCTTC. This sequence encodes CASSLERLAGGSEQFF.